A selection of T cell receptor beta chains follows, all from one sample in a study of cytomegalovirus exposure and HLA in healthy donors. The repertoire was sequenced with immunoSEQ multiplex PCR; TCRdb's copy has only in-frame clones and lacks some. The table has roughly 45,000 clones, approximately 80% seen once. Material: PBMCs. The receptors here all came from a man younger than 45 in good health and CMV-seronegative. Both conserved end residues are part of each CDR3. A D gene is named only where the DNA matches it firmly. Size tells how often a clone was seen (once, few, many) or the class of an expanded clone, and some rows leave it out.

TRBJ2-5 | TRBD2 | TRBV30 | - | TGTGCCTGCCCAACTAGCGGACAAGAGACCCAGTACTTC | CACPTSGQETQYF
TRBJ2-2 | - | TRBV7-2 | - | TGTGCCAGCAGCCCGGAGACGAACGGGGAGCTGTTTTTT | CASSPETNGELFF
TRBJ2-5 | TRBD2 | TRBV27 | - | TGTGCCAGCAGTGCACTAGCGGGACCCCAGATAGGAGAGACCCAGTACTTC | CASSALAGPQIGETQYF
TRBJ2-5 | - | TRBV29-1 | - | TGCAGCGTTGGGCCACAAGAGACCCAGTACTTC | CSVGPQETQYF
TRBJ2-5 | TRBD2 | TRBV7-3 | - | TGTGCCAGCAGCTTGGCTAGCGGGTTCCAAGAGACCCAGTACTTC | CASSLASGFQETQYF
TRBJ2-1 | TRBD2 | TRBV5-1 | - | TGCGCCAGCAGCTTCTGGAGCGGGAGTAAGGATGAGCAGTTCTTC | CASSFWSGSKDEQFF
TRBJ2-6 | - | TRBV28 | - | TGTGCCAGTTCACGGGACATGGGGTCTGGGGCCAACGTCCTGACTTTC | CASSRDMGSGANVLTF
TRBJ2-7 | - | TRBV5-1 | - | TGCGCCAGCAGCTTGGATCAGGGGGGTGTCCGGTACTTC | CASSLDQGGVRYF
TRBJ1-5 | TRBD1 | TRBV27 | - | TGTGCCAGCAGTGCCGATTGGGACAGGGGAAGGGGCAATCAGCCCCAGCATTTT | CASSADWDRGRGNQPQHF
TRBJ2-7 | TRBD2 | TRBV28 | few | TGTGCCAGCAGTTTTTTCGTAGGGATGGGTAGCGGGAGATCGTACGAGCAGTACTTC | CASSFFVGMGSGRSYEQYF